A single sample is the source of the 26 T cell receptor beta chains below, sequenced in a study of Tregs in tolerant kidney transplant recipients. Measured with immunoSEQ multiplex PCR; TCRdb has only the in-frame clones, and not every one. Of about 90,000 clones listed, roughly 93% were seen once; the top ten hold about 1.5%. Mixed chimerism was transient after nonmyeloablative marrow transplants from related graft donors. Sample: CD4+ T cells from blood (PBMCs), taken 12 months after the transplant. The receptor set was obtained from a human patient who received a combined kidney and bone marrow transplant. Some of the T cells may derive from the graft donor.

The chain uses TRBV7-2 and TRBJ2-3; weak D call: TRBD1 (6 bases). This CDR3 comprises 16 residues. Trimming shortened V by 5 bases and J by 2 bases, and 17 bases separated the two germline ends. Germline V gives CDR1 SGHTA, CDR2 FQGNSA. The CDR3 reads CASSPGQSRFTDTQYF. CDR3 sequence (DNA): TGTGCCAGCAGCCCCGGACAGTCGAGATTCACAGATACGCAGTATTTT.

This clone has a handful of counts. This rearrangement joins TRBV6-6 to TRBJ1-1; possibly TRBD1 for D (6 bases). CDR1 and CDR2 from the germline V gene are MNHNY and SVGAGI (reference sequence). V was trimmed by 5 bases and J by 5 bases, leaving 12 bases between them. CDR3 length: 13 residues. Here the CDR3 reads CASSLIGGTEAFF. Here the CDR3 DNA reads TGTGCCAGCAGTCTCATAGGGGGTACTGAAGCTTTCTTT.

The chain couples TRBV5-1 to TRBJ1-2, with no clear D. The germline V and J ends were trimmed by 0 bases and 8 bases, with 14 bases remaining between them. Germline values: CDR1 SGHRS, CDR2 YFSETQ. The length of the CDR3 is 14 residues. The chain's CDR3 is CASSLERSGRGYTF. CDR3 DNA: TGCGCCAGCAGCTTGGAACGGTCCGGTCGAGGCTACACCTTC.

J is TRBJ1-1 and V is TRBV19; 8 bases match TRBD1. Germline CDR1 LNHDA, CDR2 SQIVND (reference sequence). The CDR3 loop spans 15 amino acids. Trimming took 4 bases from V and 5 from J; bases not matched to a gene: 9. The CDR3 DNA reads TGTGCCAGTAGTAGGGGACAGGCCCCGGGGACTGAAGCTTTCTTT. It specifies CASSRGQAPGTEAFF.

The chain has TRBV7-3 and TRBJ2-1; no firm D call. Germline V gene sequence: CDR1 SGHTA, CDR2 FQGTGA. V was trimmed by 4 bases and J by 6 bases, leaving 10 bases between them. The CDR3 extends over 13 amino acids. CDR3: CASSSGRRNEQFF. The CDR3 nucleotides read TGTGCCAGCAGCTCGGGTCGTCGCAATGAGCAGTTCTTC.

The chain couples TRBV19 to TRBJ1-5; D is unclear. Trimming shortened V by 2 bases and J by 2 bases, and 13 bases separated the two germline ends. The CDR3 extends over 16 amino acids. In germline, CDR1 is LNHDA, CDR2 SQIVND (reference sequence). CDR3 in amino acids: CASSITSWLGNQPQHF. In DNA, the CDR3 is TGTGCCAGTAGTATAACTTCGTGGTTGGGCAATCAGCCCCAGCATTTT.

The chain has TRBV5-5 and TRBJ2-7; D possibly corresponds to TRBD1 (5 bases). The CDR3 has 15 amino acids. The germline V gene encodes CDR1 SGHKS and CDR2 YYEKEE (reference sequence). Deletions cut 0 bases from V and 3 bases from J, with 13 bases between. The DNA of the CDR3 is TGTGCCAGCAGCTTGGTTTCAGGGCCTAACTACGAGCAGTACTTC. Its translation is CASSLVSGPNYEQYF.

This clone appeared a single time. The genes are TRBV5-1 and TRBJ2-1; 11 nucleotides match TRBD2. The CDR3 totals 16 residues. CDR1 is SGHRS, CDR2 YFSETQ, per germline. V shed 4 bases, J shed 15 bases, and the junction held 18 bases outside the gene matches. The CDR3 sequence is CASSVGNSGRAVFLFF. The CDR3 bases are TGCGCCAGCAGCGTGGGGAATAGCGGGAGGGCCGTCTTTCTGTTCTTC.

This clone was observed once. This chain connects TRBV4-1 to TRBJ2-2, with a weak D call TRBD2 (6 bases). V was clipped by 1 base and J by 7 bases, with 13 bases between them. CDR3 length: 15 residues. From germline, CDR1 is MGHRA and CDR2 YSYEKL. CDR3 sequence (DNA): TGCGCCAGCAGCCAAGCGGGACTCCGAATCGGGGAGCTGTTTTTT. Its protein product is CASSQAGLRIGELFF.

This rearrangement joins TRBV2 to TRBJ1-1, with TRBD1 identical over 8 bases. This CDR3 is built from 14 residues. The germline V gene has CDR1 SNHLY and CDR2 FYNNEI. The J segment lost 1 base and the V segment lost 6 bases, leaving 4 bases of the junction unmatched. The CDR3 loop reads CASRDRGGNTEAFF. The CDR3 nucleotides are TGTGCCAGCAGAGACAGGGGTGGGAACACTGAAGCTTTCTTT.

The rearrangement uses TRBV10-3 and TRBJ2-7; no definite D call. The germline V and J ends were trimmed by 3 bases and 3 bases, with 12 bases remaining between them. Germline CDR1 and CDR2: ENHRY and SYGVKD. The CDR3 covers 14 residues. CDR3 bases: TGTGCCATCAGTGACGGTCAGGCGATCTACGAGCAGTACTTC. Amino acids: CAISDGQAIYEQYF.

The chain couples TRBV7-9 to TRBJ1-3; D not certain. There are 14 residues in the CDR3. Germline CDR1 reads SEHNR; CDR2 reads FQNEAQ (reference sequence). Trimming left V 5 bases short and J 0 bases short, with 8 bases between. The CDR3 sequence: CASSKRGSGNTIYF. The CDR3 DNA sequence: TGTGCCAGCAGCAAACGAGGCTCTGGAAACACCATATATTTT.

V is TRBV2 and J is TRBJ1-4, with TRBD1 identical over 11 bases. The CDR3 is made up of 16 amino acids. V shed 5 bases and J 8 bases; nucleotides not matched to a gene: 10. Germline V gene sequence: CDR1 SNHLY, CDR2 FYNNEI. The chain's CDR3 is CASSYAWTGGREKLFF. CDR3 sequence (DNA): TGTGCCAGCAGTTACGCCTGGACAGGGGGCCGGGAAAAACTGTTTTTT.

The chain uses TRBV11-2 and TRBJ2-3; D perhaps matches TRBD2 (6 bases). CDR3 length equals 14 residues. CDR1 and CDR2 from the germline V gene are SGHAT and FQNNGV. V lost 2 bases and J lost 6, with 12 bases in between. The CDR3 DNA reads TGTGCCAGCAGCTTATTTGCGGAGGGTGATACGCAGTATTTT. This sequence encodes CASSLFAEGDTQYF. Supplemented by reference TRBV11-2 and TRBJ2-3, the full variable domain reads EAGVAQSPRYKIIEKRQSVAFWCNPISGHATLYWYQQILGQGPKLLIQFQNNGVVDDSQLPKDRFSAERLKGVDSTLKIQPAKLEDSAVYLCASSLFAEGDTQYFGPGTRLTVL.

V usage is TRBV5-4 and J usage is TRBJ1-3; 7 positions match TRBD1. Germline loops: CDR1 SGHNT, CDR2 YYREEE (reference sequence). CDR3 size: 14 residues. V trimming: 4 bases; J trimming: 6 bases; junction bases outside the gene matches: 7. The CDR3 DNA follows: TGTGCCAGCAGCCCACGGGACAGAGAAAACACCATATATTTT. This sequence encodes CASSPRDRENTIYF.

The V call is TRBV11-3, the J call TRBJ2-5; 7 bases are a match to TRBD2. J was trimmed by 1 base and V by 5 bases; bases with no gene match: 10. This CDR3 is built from 16 residues. CDR1 is SGHNT and CDR2 is YENEEA in the germline V gene. The CDR3 region has the DNA TGTGCCAGCAGCCAAGGGGCTAGCGGAGTCCAAGAGACCCAGTACTTC. It translates to CASSQGASGVQETQYF.

This clone was seen a few times. V is TRBV19 and J is TRBJ2-1; no reliable D call. CDR3 length: 15 amino acids. V shed 1 base and J shed 0 bases, with 7 bases lying between them. In germline, CDR1 is LNHDA, CDR2 SQIVND (reference sequence). The DNA for the CDR3 is TGTGCCAGTAGTATAGCGGCAGGCTCCTACAATGAGCAGTTCTTC. It is translated as CASSIAAGSYNEQFF.

The chain joins TRBV10-3 to TRBJ2-3, with 16 bases identical to TRBD2. This CDR3 comprises 16 residues. J gave up 2 bases and V 8 bases, and 4 bases lay outside the gene matches. The germline CDR1 and CDR2 sequences are ENHRY and SYGVKD. The CDR3 loop reads CAISGTSGRATDTQYF. CDR3 nucleotides: TGTGCCATCTCTGGGACTAGCGGGAGGGCCACAGATACGCAGTATTTT.

The chain combines TRBV19 with TRBJ1-2, with TRBD1 matching 9 bases. CDR1 and CDR2 from the germline V gene are LNHDA and SQIVND (reference sequence). The J segment lost 4 bases and the V segment lost 6 bases, leaving 15 bases of the junction unmatched. There are 17 residues in the CDR3. The CDR3 coding sequence is TGTGCCAGTAGAAAGGGGGACAGGGCTGTTTTGGGCTATGGCTACACCTTC. Protein: CASRKGDRAVLGYGYTF.

The V and J genes are TRBV5-4 and TRBJ2-3; 8 nucleotides agree with TRBD1. The CDR3 spans 15 residues. V trimming: 0 bases; J trimming: 4 bases; junction bases outside the gene matches: 4. Germline V gene sequence: CDR1 SGHNT, CDR2 YYREEE (reference sequence). CDR3 coding DNA: TGTGCCAGCAGCTTGGGAGACAGGGGTCCAGATACGCAGTATTTT. Its translation: CASSLGDRGPDTQYF.

J is TRBJ1-1 and V is TRBV5-6; D might be TRBD1 (6 bases). CDR1 SGHDT and CDR2 YYEEEE come from the germline V gene. V lost 2 bases and J lost 0, with 17 bases in between. The CDR3 is made up of 17 amino acids. As DNA, the CDR3 is TGTGCCAGCAGCTTCCAATACAGGGATTTGATGAACACTGAAGCTTTCTTT. It specifies CASSFQYRDLMNTEAFF.

The CDR3 spells CASSYGREETQYF. DNA for the CDR3: TGTGCCAGCAGTTACGGCAGGGAAGAGACCCAGTACTTC. This chain joins TRBV6-5 and TRBJ2-5; maybe TRBD1 (5 bases). The CDR3 extends over 13 amino acids. Germline V gene sequence: CDR1 MNHEY, CDR2 SVGAGI. Trimming stripped 2 bases from V and 3 bases from J, with 7 bases between.

V and J are TRBV4-3 and TRBJ2-7; 8 positions agree with TRBD2. This CDR3 is built from 15 residues. Germline V CDR1 and CDR2: LGHNA, YSLEER. Trimming took 1 base from V and 2 from J; bases not matched to a gene: 4. The CDR3 DNA reads TGCGCCAGCAGCCAAGTTGTCGGGAGGGCCTACGAGCAGTACTTC. Translation gives CASSQVVGRAYEQYF.

The J gene is TRBJ2-7, the V gene TRBV27, with 10 bases identical to TRBD2. With 6 bases clipped from V and 1 base from J, the junction kept 3 bases outside the gene matches. The CDR3 spans 14 residues. Germline-derived CDR1 and CDR2 are MNHEY and SMNVEV (reference sequence). This CDR3 reads CASSGTSVSYEQYF. Written as DNA, the CDR3 is TGTGCCAGCAGCGGGACTAGCGTTTCCTACGAGCAGTACTTC.

The V gene is TRBV6-5, the J gene TRBJ1-1; D is ambiguous. The CDR3 sequence is 12 residues long. V lost 4 bases to trimming and J lost 3 bases, with 6 bases between them. CDR1 MNHEY and CDR2 SVGAGI come from the germline V gene. DNA for the CDR3: TGTGCCAGCAGTTTCCGTGACACTGAAGCTTTCTTT. Translating gives CASSFRDTEAFF.

V is TRBV19 and J is TRBJ2-6; a weak D match, TRBD1 (5 bases). The length of the CDR3 is 19 residues. Germline V gene lookup returns CDR1 LNHDA and CDR2 SQIVND (reference sequence). Trimming removed 1 base from V and 4 bases from J, with 20 bases in between. CDR3 residues: CASSIGAGNSGYGANVLTF. The CDR3 bases are TGTGCCAGTAGTATAGGTGCAGGGAATTCAGGGTACGGGGCCAACGTCCTGACTTTC.